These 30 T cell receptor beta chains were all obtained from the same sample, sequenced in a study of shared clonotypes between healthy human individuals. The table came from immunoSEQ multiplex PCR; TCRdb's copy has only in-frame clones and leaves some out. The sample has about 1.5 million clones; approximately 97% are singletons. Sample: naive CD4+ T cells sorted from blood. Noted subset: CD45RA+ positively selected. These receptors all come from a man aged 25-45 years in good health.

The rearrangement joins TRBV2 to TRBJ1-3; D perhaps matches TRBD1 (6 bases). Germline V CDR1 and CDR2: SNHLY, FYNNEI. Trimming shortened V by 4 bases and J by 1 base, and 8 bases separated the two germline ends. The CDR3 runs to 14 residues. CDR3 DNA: TGTGCCAGCAGTGTACAGGGTTCTGGAAACACCATATATTTT. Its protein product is CASSVQGSGNTIYF.

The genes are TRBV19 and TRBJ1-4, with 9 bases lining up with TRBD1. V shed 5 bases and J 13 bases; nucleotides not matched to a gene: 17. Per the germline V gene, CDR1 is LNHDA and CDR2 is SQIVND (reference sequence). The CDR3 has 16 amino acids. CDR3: CASSASDRGWKYGLFF. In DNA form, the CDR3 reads TGTGCCAGTAGTGCCTCGGACAGGGGCTGGAAGTATGGACTGTTTTTT.

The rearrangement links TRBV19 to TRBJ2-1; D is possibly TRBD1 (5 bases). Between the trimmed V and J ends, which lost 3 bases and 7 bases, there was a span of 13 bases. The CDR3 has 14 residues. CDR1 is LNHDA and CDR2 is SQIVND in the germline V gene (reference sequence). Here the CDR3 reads CASSIGRARNEQFF. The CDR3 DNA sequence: TGTGCCAGTAGTATCGGCAGGGCTCGGAATGAGCAGTTCTTC. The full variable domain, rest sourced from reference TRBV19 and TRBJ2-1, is DGGITQSPKYLFRKEGQNVTLSCEQNLNHDAMYWYRQDPGQGLRLIYYSQIVNDFQKGDIAEGYSVSREKKESFPLTVTSAQKNPTAFYLCASSIGRARNEQFFGPGTRLTVL.

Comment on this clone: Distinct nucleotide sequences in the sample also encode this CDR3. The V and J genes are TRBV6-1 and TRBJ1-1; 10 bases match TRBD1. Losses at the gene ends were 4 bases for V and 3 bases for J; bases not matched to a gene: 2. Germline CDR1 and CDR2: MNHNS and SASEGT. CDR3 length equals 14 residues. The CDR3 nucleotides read TGTGCCAGCAGTGTGGACAGGGGGGACACTGAAGCTTTCTTT. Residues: CASSVDRGDTEAFF.

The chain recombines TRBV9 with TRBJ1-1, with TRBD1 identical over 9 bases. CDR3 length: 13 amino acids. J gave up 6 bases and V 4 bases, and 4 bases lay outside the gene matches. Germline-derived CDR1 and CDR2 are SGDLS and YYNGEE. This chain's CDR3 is CASSIRQGAEAFF. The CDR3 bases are TGTGCCAGCAGCATAAGACAGGGGGCTGAAGCTTTCTTT.

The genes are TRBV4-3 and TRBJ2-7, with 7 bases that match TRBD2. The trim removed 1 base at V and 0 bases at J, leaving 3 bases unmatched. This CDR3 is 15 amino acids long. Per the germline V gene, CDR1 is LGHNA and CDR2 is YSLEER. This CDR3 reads CASSQAASGSYEQYF. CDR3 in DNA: TGCGCCAGCAGCCAAGCCGCTAGCGGCTCCTACGAGCAGTACTTC.

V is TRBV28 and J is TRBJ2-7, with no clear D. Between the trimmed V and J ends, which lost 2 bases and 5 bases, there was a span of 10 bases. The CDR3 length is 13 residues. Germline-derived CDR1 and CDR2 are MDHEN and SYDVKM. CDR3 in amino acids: CASSLGGRNEQYF. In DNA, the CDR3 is TGTGCCAGCAGTTTAGGTGGGCGGAACGAGCAGTACTTC.

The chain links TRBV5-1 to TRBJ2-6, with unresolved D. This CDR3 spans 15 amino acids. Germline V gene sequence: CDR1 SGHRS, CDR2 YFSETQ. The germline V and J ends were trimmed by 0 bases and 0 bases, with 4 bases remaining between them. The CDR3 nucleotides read TGCGCCAGCAGCTTGGAGGCCTCTGGGGCCAACGTCCTGACTTTC. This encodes CASSLEASGANVLTF.

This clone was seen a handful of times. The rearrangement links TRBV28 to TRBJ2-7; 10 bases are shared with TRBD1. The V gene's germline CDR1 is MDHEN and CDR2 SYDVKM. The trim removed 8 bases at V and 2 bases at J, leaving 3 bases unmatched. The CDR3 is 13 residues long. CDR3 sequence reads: CASDRGPPYEQYF. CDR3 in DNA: TGTGCCAGCGACAGGGGGCCCCCCTACGAGCAGTACTTC.

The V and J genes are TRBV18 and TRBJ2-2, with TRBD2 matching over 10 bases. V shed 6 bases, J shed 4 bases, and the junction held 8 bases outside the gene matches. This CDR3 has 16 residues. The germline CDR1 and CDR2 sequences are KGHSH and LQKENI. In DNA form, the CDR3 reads TGTGCCAGCTCTCGTCTAGCGGGAGTTACCACCGGGGAGCTGTTTTTT. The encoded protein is CASSRLAGVTTGELFF.

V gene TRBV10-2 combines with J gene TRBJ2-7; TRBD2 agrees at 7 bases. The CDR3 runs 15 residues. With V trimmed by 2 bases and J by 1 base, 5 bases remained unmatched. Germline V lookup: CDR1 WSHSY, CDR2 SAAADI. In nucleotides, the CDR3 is TGCGCCAGCAGTGAGGGTAGCGGGCTGTCCTACGAGCAGTACTTC. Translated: CASSEGSGLSYEQYF.

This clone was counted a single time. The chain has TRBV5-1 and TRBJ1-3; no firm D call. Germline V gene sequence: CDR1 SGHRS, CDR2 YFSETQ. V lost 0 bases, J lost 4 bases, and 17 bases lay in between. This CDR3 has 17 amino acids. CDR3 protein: CASSLDLGGLLGNTIYF. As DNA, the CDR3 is TGCGCCAGCAGCTTGGACTTAGGAGGGTTACTCGGAAACACCATATATTTT.

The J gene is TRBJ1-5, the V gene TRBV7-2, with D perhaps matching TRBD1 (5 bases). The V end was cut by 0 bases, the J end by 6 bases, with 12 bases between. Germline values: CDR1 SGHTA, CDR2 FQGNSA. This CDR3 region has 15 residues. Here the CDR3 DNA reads TGTGCCAGCAGCTTAGCGCACGGGAGGGGTCAGCCCCAGCATTTT. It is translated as CASSLAHGRGQPQHF.

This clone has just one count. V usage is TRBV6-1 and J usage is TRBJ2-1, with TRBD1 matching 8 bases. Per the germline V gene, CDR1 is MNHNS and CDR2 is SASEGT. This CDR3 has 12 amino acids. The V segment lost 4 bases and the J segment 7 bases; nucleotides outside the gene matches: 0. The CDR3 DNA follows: TGTGCCAGCAGTGGACAGGGGAATGAGCAGTTCTTC. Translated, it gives CASSGQGNEQFF.

DNA of the CDR3: TGTGCCAGCAGTGCGACAGGGTTGCACTATGGCTACACCTTC. Translating it yields CASSATGLHYGYTF. The chain links TRBV27 to TRBJ1-2; 7 bases agree with TRBD1. Germline V gene lookup returns CDR1 MNHEY and CDR2 SMNVEV (reference sequence). The CDR3 has 14 residues. V shed 5 bases and J 3 bases; nucleotides not matched to a gene: 6.

The CDR3 sequence is CASSLLTGLPRNEQFF. The DNA of the CDR3 is TGTGCCAGCAGCTTGTTGACAGGACTACCTCGCAATGAGCAGTTCTTC. The chain employs TRBV7-2 and TRBJ2-1, with D perhaps given as TRBD1 or TRBD2 (6 bases each). The germline V gene encodes CDR1 SGHTA and CDR2 FQGNSA. This CDR3 is built from 16 residues. V was shortened by 3 bases and J by 6 bases, with 18 bases between the two germline ends.

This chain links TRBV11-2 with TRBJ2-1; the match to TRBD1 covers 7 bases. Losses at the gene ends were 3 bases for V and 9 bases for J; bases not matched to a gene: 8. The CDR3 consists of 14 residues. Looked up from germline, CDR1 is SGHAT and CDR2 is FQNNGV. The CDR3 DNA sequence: TGTGCCAGCAGCTTGGGGACAGTGCAACTTGAGCAGTTCTTC. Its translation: CASSLGTVQLEQFF.

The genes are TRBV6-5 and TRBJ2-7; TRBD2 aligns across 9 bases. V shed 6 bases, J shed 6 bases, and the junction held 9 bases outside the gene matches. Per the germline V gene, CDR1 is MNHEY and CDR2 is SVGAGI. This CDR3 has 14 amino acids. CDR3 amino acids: CASSQEGGRGEQYF. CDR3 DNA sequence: TGTGCCAGCAGCCAGGAAGGCGGGAGGGGCGAGCAGTACTTC.

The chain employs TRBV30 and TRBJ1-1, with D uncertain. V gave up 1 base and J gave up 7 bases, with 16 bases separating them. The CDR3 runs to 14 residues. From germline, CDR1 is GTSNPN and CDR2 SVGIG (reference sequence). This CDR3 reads CAWSGNAGRIEAFF. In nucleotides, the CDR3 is TGTGCCTGGAGTGGTAACGCAGGCCGTATTGAAGCTTTCTTT.

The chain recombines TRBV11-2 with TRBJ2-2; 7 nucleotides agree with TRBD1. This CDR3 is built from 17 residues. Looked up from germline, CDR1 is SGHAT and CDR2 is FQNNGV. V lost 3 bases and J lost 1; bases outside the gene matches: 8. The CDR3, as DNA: TGTGCCAGCAGCTTCTTCCGGACAGGATTGAACACCGGGGAGCTGTTTTTT. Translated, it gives CASSFFRTGLNTGELFF. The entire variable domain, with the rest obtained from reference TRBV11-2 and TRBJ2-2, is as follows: EAGVAQSPRYKIIEKRQSVAFWCNPISGHATLYWYQQILGQGPKLLIQFQNNGVVDDSQLPKDRFSAERLKGVDSTLKIQPAKLEDSAVYLCASSFFRTGLNTGELFFGEGSRLTVL.

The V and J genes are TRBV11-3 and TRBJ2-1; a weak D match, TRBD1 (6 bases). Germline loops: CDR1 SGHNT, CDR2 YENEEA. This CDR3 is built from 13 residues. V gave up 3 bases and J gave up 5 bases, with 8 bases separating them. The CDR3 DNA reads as TGTGCCAGCAGCTTGGACAGTCACAATGAGCAGTTCTTC. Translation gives CASSLDSHNEQFF.

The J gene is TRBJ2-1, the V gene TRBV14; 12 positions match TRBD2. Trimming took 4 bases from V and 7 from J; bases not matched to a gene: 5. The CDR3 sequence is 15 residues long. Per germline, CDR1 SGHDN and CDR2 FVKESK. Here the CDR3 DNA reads TGTGCCAGCAGCCCCCTAGCGGGAGGGTTTAATGAGCAGTTCTTC. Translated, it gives CASSPLAGGFNEQFF.

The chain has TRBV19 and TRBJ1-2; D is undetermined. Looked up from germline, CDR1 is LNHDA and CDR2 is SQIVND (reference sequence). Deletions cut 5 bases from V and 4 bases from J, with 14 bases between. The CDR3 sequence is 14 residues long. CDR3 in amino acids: CASSVRGQIYGYTF. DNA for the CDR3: TGTGCCAGTAGTGTTCGAGGTCAAATCTATGGCTACACCTTC.

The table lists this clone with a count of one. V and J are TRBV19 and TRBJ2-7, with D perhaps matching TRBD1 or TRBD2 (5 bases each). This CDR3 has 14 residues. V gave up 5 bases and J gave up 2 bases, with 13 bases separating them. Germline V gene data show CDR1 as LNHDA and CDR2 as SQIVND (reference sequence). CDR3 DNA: TGTGCCAGTAGTCACGGGACGAGGACCTACGAGCAGTACTTC. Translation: CASSHGTRTYEQYF.

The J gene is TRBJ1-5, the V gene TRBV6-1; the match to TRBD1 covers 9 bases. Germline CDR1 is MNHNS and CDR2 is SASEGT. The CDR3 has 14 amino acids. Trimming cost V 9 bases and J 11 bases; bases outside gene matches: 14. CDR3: CASGTGSYITAQHF. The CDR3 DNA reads TGTGCCAGTGGGACAGGGTCCTATATCACGGCCCAGCATTTT.

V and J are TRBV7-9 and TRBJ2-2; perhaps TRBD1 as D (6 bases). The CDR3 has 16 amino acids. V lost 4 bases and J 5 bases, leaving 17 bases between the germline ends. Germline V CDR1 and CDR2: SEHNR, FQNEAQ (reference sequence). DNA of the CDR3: TGTGCCAGCAGCTACGTTGGCAGGGGACATACCGGGGAGCTGTTTTTT. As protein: CASSYVGRGHTGELFF.

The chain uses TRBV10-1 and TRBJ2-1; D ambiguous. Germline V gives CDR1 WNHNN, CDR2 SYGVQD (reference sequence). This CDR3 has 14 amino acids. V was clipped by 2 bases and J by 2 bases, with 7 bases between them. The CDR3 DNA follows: TGCGCCAGCAGTGAGCACCAAACCTACAATGAGCAGTTCTTC. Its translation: CASSEHQTYNEQFF.

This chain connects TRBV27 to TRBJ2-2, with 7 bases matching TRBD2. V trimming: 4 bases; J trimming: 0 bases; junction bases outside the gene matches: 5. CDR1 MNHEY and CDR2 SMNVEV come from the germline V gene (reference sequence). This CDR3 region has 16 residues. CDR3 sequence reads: CASSWVAGTNTGELFF. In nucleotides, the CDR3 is TGTGCCAGCAGTTGGGTAGCGGGCACGAACACCGGGGAGCTGTTTTTT.

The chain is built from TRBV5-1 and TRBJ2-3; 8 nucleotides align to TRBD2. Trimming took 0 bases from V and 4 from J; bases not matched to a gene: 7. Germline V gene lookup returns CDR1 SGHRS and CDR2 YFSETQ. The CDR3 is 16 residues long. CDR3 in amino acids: CASSLGTSGDSDTQYF. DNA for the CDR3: TGCGCCAGCAGCTTGGGTACTAGCGGAGACTCAGATACGCAGTATTTT.

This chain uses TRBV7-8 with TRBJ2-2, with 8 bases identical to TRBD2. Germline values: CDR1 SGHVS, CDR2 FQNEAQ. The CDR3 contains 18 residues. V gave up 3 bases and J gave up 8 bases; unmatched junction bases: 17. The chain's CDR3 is CASSFFQGLAGAWGELFF. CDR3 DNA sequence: TGTGCCAGCAGCTTCTTTCAAGGGCTAGCGGGTGCATGGGGGGAGCTGTTTTTT.